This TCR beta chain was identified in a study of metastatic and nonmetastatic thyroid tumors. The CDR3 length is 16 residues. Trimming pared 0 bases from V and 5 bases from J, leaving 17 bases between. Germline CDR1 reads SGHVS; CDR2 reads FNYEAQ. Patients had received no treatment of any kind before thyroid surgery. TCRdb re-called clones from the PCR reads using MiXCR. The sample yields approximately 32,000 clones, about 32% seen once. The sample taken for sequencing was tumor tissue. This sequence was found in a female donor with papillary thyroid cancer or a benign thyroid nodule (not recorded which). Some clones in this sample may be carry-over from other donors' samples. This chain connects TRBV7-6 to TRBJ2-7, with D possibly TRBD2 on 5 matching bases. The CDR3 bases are TGTGCCAGCAGCTTAGCGGCAGCGAGGGCTGGGGACGAGCAGTACTTC. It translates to CASSLAAARAGDEQYF.